The 22 T cell receptor beta chains listed next were all sequenced from one sample in a study of human T cells and chemical hapten exposure. Time point noted: patch test 2, 6 weeks after DPC sensitization. Noted treatment: therapeutic diphenylcyclopropenone sensitization with weekly scalp DPC. TCRdb independently ran MiXCR on the RACE reads; one entry per CDR3 protein. The table lists hundreds of thousands of distinct CDR3 sequences, about 6% of them singletons. The sample was whole blood, taken in connection with sensitization to the hapten diphenylcyclopropenone (DPC). All receptors come from a woman under 30 with alopecia areata. Some clones in this sample may be carry-over from other donors' samples.

The chain uses TRBV7-2 and TRBJ1-2, with D possibly TRBD1 on 5 matching bases. In germline, CDR1 is SGHTA, CDR2 FQGNSA. The CDR3 contains 15 residues. V was clipped by 1 base and J by 2 bases, with 11 bases between them. CDR3 loop: CASSLEGARNYGYTF. The DNA for the CDR3 is TGTGCCAGCAGCTTAGAAGGGGCTCGGAACTATGGCTACACCTTC.

This clonotype was detected only a few times. V gene TRBV28 combines with J gene TRBJ1-1; D is uncertain. V was cut by 7 bases and J by 1 base, with 10 bases left in between. This CDR3 spans 13 amino acids. Germline CDR1 reads MDHEN; CDR2 reads SYDVKM. CDR3 protein: CASIQTQNTEAFF. CDR3 DNA: TGTGCCAGCATCCAGACACAGAACACTGAAGCTTTCTTT.

CDR3 nucleotide sequence: TGTGCCGAGGAAGATACGCAGTATTTT. This gives the protein CAEEDTQYF. This chain connects TRBV7-6 to TRBJ2-3; D is undetermined. The CDR3 is made up of 9 amino acids. From germline, CDR1 is SGHVS and CDR2 FNYEAQ. Trimming shortened V by 11 bases and J by 5 bases, and 5 bases separated the two germline ends.

The rearrangement uses TRBV14 and TRBJ2-1; no clear D. The V end was cut by 7 bases, the J end by 13 bases, with 14 bases between. The CDR3 consists of 11 residues. CDR1 SGHDN and CDR2 FVKESK come from the germline V gene. CDR3 in DNA: TGTGCCAGCAAACAGCACAAGGAACAGTTCTTC. This encodes CASKQHKEQFF. Filled out from reference TRBV14 and TRBJ2-1, the complete variable domain reads EAGVTQFPSHSVIEKGQTVTLRCDPISGHDNLYWYRRVMGKEIKFLLHFVKESKQDESGMPNNRFLAERTGGTYSTLKVQPAELEDSGVYFCASKQHKEQFFGPGTRLTVL.

The rearrangement uses TRBV11-1 and TRBJ2-1, with TRBD2 matching 8 bases. Germline lookup yields CDR1 SGHAT and CDR2 FQDESV (reference sequence). This CDR3 comprises 14 residues. Trimming at V came to 3 bases and at J to 3 bases, leaving 1 base not matched to a gene. The CDR3 loop is CASSFGTSYNEQFF. In DNA, the CDR3 is TGTGCCAGCAGCTTCGGGACTAGCTACAATGAGCAGTTCTTC.

At least ten counts were recorded for this clonotype. This chain's CDR3 is CASSGTGGSGNTIYF. In nucleotides, the CDR3 is TGTGCCAGCAGTGGTACAGGGGGCTCTGGAAACACCATATATTTT. The chain uses TRBV6-5 and TRBJ1-3; 8 nucleotides line up with TRBD1. The trim removed 5 bases at V and 0 bases at J, leaving 3 bases unmatched. This CDR3 region has 15 residues. Germline V CDR1 and CDR2: MNHEY, SVGAGI.

This clonotype was seen a few times. The chain employs TRBV4-3 and TRBJ2-1, with 7 bases that match TRBD2. From germline, CDR1 is LGHNA and CDR2 YSLEER. V lost 4 bases to trimming and J lost 7 bases; unmatched junction nucleotides: 10. This CDR3 is built from 15 residues. The CDR3, as DNA: TGCGCCAGCAGCCTCGCCGGGACTACCGAAAATGAGCAGTTCTTC. Translated: CASSLAGTTENEQFF.

In its sample, this clonotype was seen a few times. CDR3 sequence: CASSLGPGQGFGEQYF. The CDR3 DNA follows: TGTGCCAGCAGCTTGGGTCCCGGACAGGGGTTCGGCGAGCAGTACTTC. The chain is built from TRBV5-4 and TRBJ2-7; 9 bases map to TRBD1. Germline V gene data show CDR1 as SGHNT and CDR2 as YYREEE (reference sequence). V shed 0 bases, J shed 6 bases, and the junction held 10 bases outside the gene matches. The CDR3 sequence is 16 residues long.

This clonotype was detected ten times or more. This chain's CDR3 is CASSLVGTGLNNSPLHF. CDR3 sequence (DNA): TGTGCCAGCAGCTTAGTCGGGACAGGGTTGAATAATTCACCCCTCCACTTT. The rearrangement uses TRBV7-2 and TRBJ1-6, with 9 nucleotides matching TRBD1. This CDR3 is 17 amino acids long. V lost 1 base, J lost 5 bases, and 6 bases stayed unmatched. CDR1 SGHTA and CDR2 FQGNSA come from the germline V gene.

A few counts support this clonotype. The chain recombines TRBV4-2 with TRBJ1-5, with TRBD1 matching 9 bases. CDR3 length: 15 residues. Looked up from germline, CDR1 is LGHNA and CDR2 is YNFKEQ. Trimming took 4 bases from V and 5 from J; bases not matched to a gene: 6. The CDR3 loop reads CASSLWTGEDQPQHF. In DNA form, the CDR3 reads TGTGCCAGCAGCCTATGGACAGGGGAGGATCAGCCCCAGCATTTT.

The chain uses TRBV10-3 and TRBJ2-3; 9 bases map to TRBD1. With V trimmed by 6 bases and J by 0 bases, 13 bases remained unmatched. The germline gives CDR1 ENHRY, CDR2 SYGVKD. CDR3 size: 18 residues. The CDR3 region is CAIRPGQGRNVSTDTQYF. CDR3 nucleotide sequence: TGTGCCATCAGACCGGGACAGGGCCGAAATGTTAGCACAGATACGCAGTATTTT.

This clonotype was detected only a few times. This sequence joins TRBV27 and TRBJ2-7; 9 positions match TRBD1. The CDR3 length is 15 residues. Germline V gene lookup returns CDR1 MNHEY and CDR2 SMNVEV (reference sequence). Trimming removed 5 bases from V and 3 bases from J; junction bases left unmatched: 8. CDR3 coding DNA: TGTGCCAGCAGTCCCTGGGGACAGGGAGGCTACGAGCAGTACTTC. It specifies CASSPWGQGGYEQYF.

This clonotype was counted a few times. The V and J genes are TRBV7-8 and TRBJ2-3; tentatively, D is TRBD1 or TRBD2 (6 bases each). The V gene's germline CDR1 is SGHVS and CDR2 FQNEAQ. The V end lost 3 bases, the J end lost 3 bases, and 19 bases lay between the germline ends. The CDR3 covers 17 residues. The CDR3 region has the DNA TGTGCCAGCAGCTTTCGTCGTGGGGGGCCGAGAACAGATACGCAGTATTTT. This encodes CASSFRRGGPRTDTQYF.

This chain connects TRBV29-1 to TRBJ2-7; D possibly matches TRBD1 or TRBD2 (5 bases each). There are 13 residues in the CDR3. Germline lookup yields CDR1 SQVTM and CDR2 ANQGSEA. V lost 3 bases to trimming and J lost 3 bases, with 12 bases between them. The CDR3 is CSVDEWGNYEQYF. As DNA, the CDR3 is TGCAGCGTTGACGAGTGGGGGAACTACGAGCAGTACTTC.

In its sample, this clonotype was seen many times. V and J are TRBV11-2 and TRBJ2-5; D not certain. CDR1 is SGHAT and CDR2 is FQNNGV in the germline V gene. This CDR3 region has 14 residues. Trimming removed 5 bases from V and 1 base from J, with 11 bases in between. The CDR3 nucleotides read TGTGCCAGCAGCCCTCGAGGTCTCCAAGAGACCCAGTACTTC. Amino acids: CASSPRGLQETQYF.

This clonotype showed up many times. V gene TRBV3-1 combines with J gene TRBJ2-3; D unresolved. V lost 2 bases and J 10 bases, leaving 10 bases between the germline ends. CDR3 length equals 12 residues. Germline V gene lookup returns CDR1 LGHDT and CDR2 YNNKEL (reference sequence). CDR3 coding DNA: TGTGCCAGCAGCCAAATAGCCTCCGCGCAGTATTTT. Residues: CASSQIASAQYF.

This clonotype came up many times. J is TRBJ1-1 and V is TRBV25-1; 9 positions match TRBD1. Germline CDR1 reads MGHDK; CDR2 reads SYGVNS. This CDR3 is built from 16 residues. Trimming removed 1 base from V and 0 bases from J; junction bases left unmatched: 3. This CDR3 is CASSESGTGLNTEAFF. The CDR3 DNA reads as TGTGCCAGCAGTGAATCAGGGACAGGGCTGAACACTGAAGCTTTCTTT. The full variable domain, with the rest looked up from reference TRBV25-1 and TRBJ1-1, is EADIYQTPRYLVIGTGKKITLECSQTMGHDKMYWYQQDPGMELHLIHYSYGVNSTEKGDLSSESTVSRIRTEHFPLTLESARPSHTSQYLCASSESGTGLNTEAFFGQGTRLTVV.

This clonotype came up many times. The CDR3, as DNA: TGCAGTGCTAACCGCGACAGTTCCAACACTGAAGCTTTCTTT. This sequence encodes CSANRDSSNTEAFF. The chain has TRBV20-1 and TRBJ1-1, with D possibly matching TRBD1 (5 bases). V gave up 4 bases and J gave up 2 bases, with 14 bases separating them. Germline V gives CDR1 DFQATT, CDR2 SNEGSKA (reference sequence). The CDR3 extends over 14 amino acids.

The chain couples TRBV10-3 to TRBJ2-3, with 9 bases matching TRBD2. Germline V gene lookup returns CDR1 ENHRY and CDR2 SYGVKD. V dropped 3 bases and J dropped 6; count of bases not matched to a gene: 10. The CDR3 extends over 16 amino acids. DNA for the CDR3: TGTGCCATCAGTGAAGAAGAGCGGGGGGATAGTGATACGCAGTATTTT. As protein: CAISEEERGDSDTQYF.

This clonotype was seen many times. The chain joins TRBV14 to TRBJ1-2; 7 nucleotides agree with TRBD1. The CDR3 spans 17 residues. Germline CDR1 SGHDN, CDR2 FVKESK. V trimming: 0 bases; J trimming: 3 bases; junction bases outside the gene matches: 10. CDR3 sequence: CASSQDLGGDGDYGYTF. The CDR3 nucleotides are TGTGCCAGCAGCCAAGATTTAGGGGGCGACGGCGACTATGGCTACACCTTC.

This clonotype has only a few counts. The chain is built from TRBV6-1 and TRBJ2-7, with D uncertain. Germline V lookup: CDR1 MNHNS, CDR2 SASEGT. The CDR3 loop spans 14 amino acids. V lost 4 bases, J lost 1 base, and 11 bases lay in between. This CDR3 reads CASSVRAISYEQYF. As DNA, the CDR3 is TGTGCCAGCAGTGTCCGGGCGATTTCCTACGAGCAGTACTTC.

In this sample, this clonotype turned up many times. CDR3 amino acids: CASSLVGQVEEKLFF. The DNA of the CDR3 is TGTGCCAGCAGCTTAGTGGGACAGGTTGAGGAAAAACTGTTTTTT. The chain carries TRBV11-2 and TRBJ1-4; the match to TRBD1 covers 8 bases. Losses at the gene ends were 1 base for V and 8 bases for J; bases not matched to a gene: 6. The CDR3 totals 15 residues. Germline CDR1 reads SGHAT; CDR2 reads FQNNGV.